The clone carrying this TCR beta chain was found once. The data stem from a study of T cell responses to AZD1222 COVID-19 vaccine. This CDR3 spans 20 amino acids. J was trimmed by 4 bases and V by 0 bases; bases with no gene match: 11. CDR1 is MGHRA and CDR2 is YSYEKL in the germline V gene. The study pooled second doses at about 4 or about 12 weeks. Here immunoSEQ multiplex PCR was the method, and the copy in TCRdb shows in-frame clones only, minus some. Of more than 100,000 clones listed, about nine tenths are singletons. V is TRBV4-1 and J is TRBJ2-6; 11 bases map to TRBD1. The receptor was derived from an adult who received the AZD1222 COVID-19 vaccine. Sequenced material: peripheral blood, taken 28 days after the second AZD1222 dose. CDR3 loop: CASSQDPGGQGAPGANVLTF. DNA for the CDR3: TGCGCCAGCAGCCAAGATCCAGGCGGACAGGGGGCGCCCGGGGCCAACGTCCTGACTTTC.